This record looks at one T cell receptor (beta chain) sequence and its context. Its antigen is still unknown. The CDR3 sequence is 13 residues long. In germline, CDR1 is SGHTS, CDR2 YDEGEE. V lost 4 bases to trimming and J lost 4 bases, with 11 bases between them. The data are from a study of T cell responses to AZD1222 COVID-19 vaccine. Assay used: immunoSEQ multiplex PCR; TCRdb lists only in-frame clones, some missing. The sample lists over 150,000 clones; 94% were seen once. Study conclusions and caveats: Clonal diversity was possibly underestimated, and the donors were mostly white British, with more females. Baseline serology detected seropositivity in only six or seven AZD1222 recipients. Reports indicate that nearly half of spike-specific TCRs are directed at unmutated variant regions.

The chain combines TRBV5-8 with TRBJ1-2; D not resolved. This sequence was found in an adult who received the AZD1222 COVID-19 vaccine. The material sequenced was peripheral blood, taken 28 days after the second AZD1222 dose. The CDR3 spells CASSPRHPYGYTF. The CDR3 region has the DNA TGTGCCAGCAGCCCCCGTCACCCCTATGGCTACACCTTC.